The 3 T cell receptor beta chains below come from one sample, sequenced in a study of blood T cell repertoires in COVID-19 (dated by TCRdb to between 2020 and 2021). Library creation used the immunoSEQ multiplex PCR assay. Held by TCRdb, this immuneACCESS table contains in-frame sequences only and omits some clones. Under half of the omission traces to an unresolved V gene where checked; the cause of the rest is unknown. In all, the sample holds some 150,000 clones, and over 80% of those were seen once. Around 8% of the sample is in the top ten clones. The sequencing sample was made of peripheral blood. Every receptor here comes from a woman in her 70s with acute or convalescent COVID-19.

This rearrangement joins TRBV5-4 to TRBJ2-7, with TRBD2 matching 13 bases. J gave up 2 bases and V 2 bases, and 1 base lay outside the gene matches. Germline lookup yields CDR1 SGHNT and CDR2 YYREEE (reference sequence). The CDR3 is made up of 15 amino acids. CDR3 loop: CASSLGTSGAYEQYF. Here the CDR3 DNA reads TGTGCCAGCAGCTTAGGGACTAGCGGGGCCTACGAGCAGTACTTC.

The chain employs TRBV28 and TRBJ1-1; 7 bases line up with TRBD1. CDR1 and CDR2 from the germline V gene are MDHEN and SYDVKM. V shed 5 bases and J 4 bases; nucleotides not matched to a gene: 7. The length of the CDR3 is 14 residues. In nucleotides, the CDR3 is TGTGCCAGCAGTCTCGGACAGGAGATCACTGAAGCTTTCTTT. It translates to CASSLGQEITEAFF.

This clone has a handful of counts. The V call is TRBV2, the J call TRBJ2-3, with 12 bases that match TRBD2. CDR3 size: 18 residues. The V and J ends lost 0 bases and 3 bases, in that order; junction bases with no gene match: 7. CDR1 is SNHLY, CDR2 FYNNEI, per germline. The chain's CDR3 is CASSEAGASGRVTDTQYF. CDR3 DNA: TGTGCCAGCAGTGAAGCGGGGGCTAGCGGGAGGGTTACAGATACGCAGTATTTT. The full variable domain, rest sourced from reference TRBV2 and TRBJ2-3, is EPEVTQTPSHQVTQMGQEVILRCVPISNHLYFYWYRQILGQKVEFLVSFYNNEISEKSEIFDDQFSVERPDGSNFTLKIRSTKLEDSAMYFCASSEAGASGRVTDTQYFGPGTRLTVL.